This T cell receptor beta chain stems from a study of blood T cell repertoires in COVID-19. Methods used by the authors: Amplified reference gene primers provided the basis for estimating nucleated cell counts. The protocol was immunoSEQ multiplex PCR, while the TCRdb copy is restricted to in-frame clones and leaves out a portion. That table supplies the V and J calls and clone size; D and trimming were determined from the DNA. This table has 200,000 to 250,000 clones, 75% to 90% appearing once. V was shortened by 0 bases and J by 7 bases, with 10 bases between the two germline ends. The CDR3 spans 13 residues. From germline, CDR1 is GTSNPN and CDR2 SVGIG (reference sequence).

The chain carries TRBV30 and TRBJ1-3; D possibly corresponds to TRBD1 (5 bases). The sample taken for sequencing was peripheral blood. The TCR was taken from a man aged 25-45 years who had recovered from COVID-19. CDR3 protein: CAWSVRGGNTIYF. In nucleotides, the CDR3 is TGTGCCTGGAGTGTACGGGGGGGGAACACCATATATTTT.